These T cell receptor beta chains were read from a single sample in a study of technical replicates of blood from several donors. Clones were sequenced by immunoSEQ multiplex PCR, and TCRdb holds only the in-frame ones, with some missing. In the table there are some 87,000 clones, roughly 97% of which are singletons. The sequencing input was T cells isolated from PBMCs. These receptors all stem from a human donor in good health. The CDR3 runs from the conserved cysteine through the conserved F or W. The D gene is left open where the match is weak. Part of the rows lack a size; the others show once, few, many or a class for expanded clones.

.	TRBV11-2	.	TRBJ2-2	CASSPMRSTGELFF	TGTGCCAGCAGCCCAATGAGGTCCACCGGGGAGCTGTTTTTT
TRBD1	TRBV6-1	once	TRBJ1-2	CASSDLGQGYGYTF	TGTGCCAGCAGCGACCTGGGACAGGGCTATGGCTACACCTTC
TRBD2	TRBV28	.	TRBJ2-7	CASRMGLAGFYEQYF	TGTGCCAGCAGGATGGGACTAGCGGGATTCTACGAGCAGTACTTC
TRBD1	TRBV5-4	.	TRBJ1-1	CASSVDRGVTEAFF	TGTGCCAGCAGCGTGGACAGGGGGGTCACTGAAGCTTTCTTT
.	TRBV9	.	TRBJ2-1	CASSVAGGEYEQFF	TGTGCCAGCAGCGTAGCGGGCGGGGAGTATGAGCAGTTCTTC
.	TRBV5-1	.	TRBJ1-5	CASSRTPGQPQHF	TGCGCCAGCAGCCGGACCCCGGGGCAGCCCCAGCATTTT
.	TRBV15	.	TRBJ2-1	CATSRGEDEQFF	TGTGCCACCAGCAGAGGAGAGGATGAGCAGTTCTTC
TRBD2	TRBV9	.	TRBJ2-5	CASSALTSSKTQYF	TGTGCCAGCAGCGCCCTGACTAGCTCGAAGACCCAGTACTTC
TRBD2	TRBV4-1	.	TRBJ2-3	CASSMSLAGRTDTQYF	TGCGCCAGCAGCATGTCACTAGCGGGACGCACAGATACGCAGTATTTT
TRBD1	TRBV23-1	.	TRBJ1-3	CASSREDRRKAGNTIYF	TGCGCCAGCAGTCGAGAGGACAGGCGAAAGGCTGGAAACACCATATATTTT
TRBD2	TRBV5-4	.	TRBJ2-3	CASSQDSGFTDTQYF	TGTGCCAGCAGCCAAGATAGCGGGTTCACAGATACGCAGTATTTT
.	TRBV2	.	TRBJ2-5	CASRVAFREIQETQYF	TGTGCCAGCAGGGTAGCTTTCCGGGAAATCCAAGAGACCCAGTACTTC
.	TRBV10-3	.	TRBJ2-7	CAISESRRQARPYEQYF	TGTGCCATCAGTGAGTCGAGAAGACAGGCCAGACCCTACGAGCAGTACTTC
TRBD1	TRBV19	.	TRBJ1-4	CASSLHSTGENEKLFF	TGTGCCAGTAGTCTTCACTCGACAGGGGAAAATGAAAAACTGTTTTTT
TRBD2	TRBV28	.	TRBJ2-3	CASTNTGLQFADTQYF	TGTGCCAGTACTAATACGGGACTACAATTTGCAGATACGCAGTATTTT
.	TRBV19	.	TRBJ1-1	CASTGGTPRSNTEAFF	TGTGCCAGTACCGGGGGGACACCACGATCGAACACTGAAGCTTTCTTT
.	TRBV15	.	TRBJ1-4	CATSPFLQGLLHEKLFF	TGTGCCACCAGCCCCTTTTTACAGGGCCTCCTACATGAAAAACTGTTTTTT
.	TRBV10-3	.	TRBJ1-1	CAISERSTEAFF	TGTGCCATCAGTGAGAGGAGCACTGAAGCTTTCTTT
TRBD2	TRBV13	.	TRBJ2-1	CASSRPLAGGYNEQFF	TGTGCCAGCAGCCGTCCACTAGCGGGAGGTTACAATGAGCAGTTCTTC
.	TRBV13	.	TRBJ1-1	CARINLRQTQNTEAFF	TGTGCCAGGATAAATTTACGACAGACCCAGAACACTGAAGCTTTCTTT
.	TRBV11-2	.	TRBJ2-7	CASSLDGGLLEQYF	TGTGCCAGCAGCTTAGATGGTGGCCTCCTCGAGCAGTACTTC
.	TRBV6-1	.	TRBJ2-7	CASRPQGYEQYF	TGTGCCAGCAGACCTCAGGGATACGAGCAGTACTTC
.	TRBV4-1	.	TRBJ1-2	CASSQGGTVYGYTF	TGCGCCAGCAGCCAAGGTGGTACGGTCTATGGCTACACCTTC
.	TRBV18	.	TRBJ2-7	CASSPSGELGEQYF	TGTGCCAGCTCACCCTCAGGGGAGTTGGGAGAGCAGTACTTC
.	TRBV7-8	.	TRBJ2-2	CASSLRSFGGTGELFF	TGTGCCAGCAGCTTAAGATCCTTCGGCGGAACCGGGGAGCTGTTTTTT
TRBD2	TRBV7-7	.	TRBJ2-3	CASSLRASGDTSTDTQYF	TGTGCCAGCAGCTTAAGGGCTAGCGGGGATACTAGCACAGATACGCAGTATTTT